This is a list of T cell receptor beta chains from one sample in a study of vaccination and CD4 T cells after COVID-19. Which antigens these TCRs recognize remains unknown. TCRdb fed the PCR reads into MiXCR, producing one record per CDR3 protein. This sample has under 7,500 distinct CDR3 sequences, with around 70% found just once. The sample comprised CD4+ T cells from blood, cultured in vitro. These TCRs come from a human donor who had recovered from COVID-19. Both conserved end residues are part of each CDR3. Fields, in order: clone size, V gene, CDR3 protein. Size is stated for part of the rows, as once, few or many counts, or as a class when the clone is expanded.

-,TRBV18,CASSPPSSDRGYGYTF
-,TRBV20-1,CSARGEVREKLFF
-,TRBV7-2,CASSLVQGGTEAFF
-,TRBV15,CATSSLGRDGYTF
-,TRBV19,CASSPPPTNSPLHF
-,TRBV20-1,CSARRSGINSPLHF
once,TRBV7-2,CASSPDRTGLGAAQHF
-,TRBV20-1,CSARGSGQGGLREQYF
once,TRBV7-2,CASSLARSFANYGYTF
few,TRBV28,CASRFTHSGRRDEQFF
-,TRBV21-1,CASILCPYLSNYGYTF
-,TRBV6-1,CASSDRDRGYYEQFF
-,TRBV6-1,CASSVPGNTIYF
-,TRBV6-1,CASSLLRQEDGYTF
-,TRBV7-2,CASSLVQGQAFF
-,TRBV6-2/TRBV6-3,CASYPQSELTGYTF
few,TRBV24-1,CATSDSPSGGSGADTQYF
few,TRBV19,CASSRGDRGSGTEAFF
-,TRBV7-2,CASSFGGAGGETQYF
-,TRBV6-2/TRBV6-3,CASRKSTGELFF
-,TRBV20-1,CSAPDGGRNQPQHF
-,TRBV20-1,CSARSGQPQHF
-,TRBV29-1,CSVRRTGGNTIYF
-,TRBV20-1,CSARRDFYEQYF
-,TRBV19,CASSIRRETQYF
medium-sized,TRBV19,CASSQEDQPQHF
-,TRBV7-7,CASSRLAGGLRRETQYF
once,TRBV10-3,CAIKDRANTEAFF
once,TRBV7-9,CASSRPTATTTGELFF
-,TRBV20-1,CSAIDRATDQPQHF
-,TRBV18,CASSPERRSNEQFF
-,TRBV20-1,CSAEVGGGNQPQHF